This T cell receptor (beta chain) is drawn from a study of T cells in Graves' hyperthyroidism and ophthalmopathy. CDR1 is MNHNS, CDR2 SASEGT, per germline. The CDR3 consists of 13 residues. V was cut by 3 bases and J by 15 bases, with 18 bases left in between. The CDR3 regions of TCR beta were amplified from RNA transcripts. Primed by the HTBI set, a first-round RT-PCR was run on the TCR CDR3. TCRdb reprocessed the multiplex PCR reads via MiXCR and lists one record per CDR3 protein. The top ten hold less than 25% of the sample, which has under 200,000 distinct CDR3 sequences, about 9.4% seen once. Study-wide findings and caveats: Onset of ophthalmopathy came a median roughly 6 months after the model predicted it.

In the case of this clonotype: Its antigen remains unknown.

The chain joins TRBV6-1 to TRBJ1-5; D perhaps matches TRBD1 (6 bases). This clonotype was sampled from a woman in her late teens or twenties with Graves' hyperthyroidism that later progressed to Graves' ophthalmopathy. Sequenced material: blood. CDR3 coding DNA: TGTGCCAGCAGTGAGTCTCCGGGGGGCGCCCCGCATTTT. Amino acid sequence: CASSESPGGAPHF.